The 4 T cell receptor beta chains below come from one sample, sequenced in a study of blood T cell repertoires in COVID-19. The data were produced by immunoSEQ multiplex PCR, yet TCRdb's version contains in-frame clones alone and is incomplete. Of approximately 150,000 clones listed, about 77% are singletons. Sequencing was performed on peripheral blood. Source of these receptors: a man in his sixties with acute or convalescent COVID-19.

V and J are TRBV10-3 and TRBJ2-2, with 15 bases fitting TRBD2. The CDR3 has 16 residues. V dropped 5 bases and J dropped 7; count of bases not matched to a gene: 5. Germline V CDR1 and CDR2: ENHRY, SYGVKD. CDR3 protein: CAISWTSGRGDGELFF. Here the CDR3 DNA reads TGTGCCATCAGTTGGACTAGCGGGAGGGGCGACGGGGAGCTGTTTTTT.

The chain is built from TRBV30 and TRBJ1-2; no definite D call. Deletions cut 3 bases from V and 5 bases from J, with 7 bases between. Germline CDR1 reads GTSNPN; CDR2 reads SVGIG (reference sequence). This CDR3 has 11 amino acids. The CDR3 loop reads CAWRGTYGYTF. The DNA of the CDR3 is TGTGCCTGGAGGGGCACTTATGGCTACACCTTC.

Only a few counts were recorded for this clone. The gene calls are TRBV10-3 and TRBJ1-1; the D gene is possibly TRBD1 (5 bases). The V gene lost 0 bases and the J gene lost 3 bases, with 8 bases spanning the gap. Germline values: CDR1 ENHRY, CDR2 SYGVKD. The CDR3 is made up of 14 amino acids. The CDR3 DNA follows: TGTGCCATCAGTGAGTCGTGGGGGGACACTGAAGCTTTCTTT. Its protein product is CAISESWGDTEAFF.

The chain is built from TRBV5-1 and TRBJ2-1, with 10 bases fitting TRBD2. The CDR3 sequence is 15 residues long. With V trimmed by 0 bases and J by 9 bases, 6 bases remained unmatched. The germline gives CDR1 SGHRS, CDR2 YFSETQ. The CDR3 DNA reads as TGCGCCAGCAGCTTGGTAGCTAGCGGGGGCCTTGAGCAGTTCTTC. Its translation is CASSLVASGGLEQFF.